This T cell receptor (beta chain) was identified in a study of tumor and adjacent non-tumor tissue in lung cancer. Study in general: Patients comprised about a dozen adenocarcinoma, 2 squamous cell carcinoma and 1 small cell lung cancer. General study points: Significantly higher TCR diversity was found in tumor than normal lung. In normal lung, the top 100 clones were significantly more dominant than in tumor.

RNA was extracted from bulk tissue without any cell sorting. Trimming shortened V by 1 base and J by 5 bases, and 14 bases separated the two germline ends. The CDR3 covers 15 residues. From germline, CDR1 is LGHNA and CDR2 YNFKEQ. A modified ARM-PCR protocol with three rounds of nested PCR amplified TCRbeta. From the multiplex PCR reads, TCRdb called clonotypes with MiXCR, one entry per CDR3 protein. Altogether tens of thousands of distinct CDR3 sequences are present, roughly 66% being singletons, with the ten largest covering approximately 20%. This clonotype was detected a few times. Its cognate antigen is unknown.

The TCR originated in a man between 60 and 70 years old with non-small cell lung cancer. This sequence joins TRBV4-2 and TRBJ2-5; weak D call: TRBD1 (6 bases). Input material: lung tumor tissue. The CDR3 coding sequence is TGTGCCAGCAGCCAAGGGGACAAGGGATACGAGACCCAGTACTTC. It codes for CASSQGDKGYETQYF.